This TCR beta chain was found in a study of blood T cell repertoires in COVID-19. At the level of the study: Collection of acute and convalescent COVID-19 samples took place in the United States, Italy and Spain.

The method was immunoSEQ multiplex PCR; TCRdb's version includes in-frame clones alone and lacks a portion of them. The data show 400,000 to 550,000 clones, with roughly 89% seen just once and 4% to 5.5% held by the top ten. This clonotype was obtained from a woman aged 25 to 39 with acute or convalescent COVID-19. Material: peripheral blood.

CDR3 bases: TGTGCCATCAGTGAGGGGGCCCTCACTGAAGCTTTCTTT. This encodes CAISEGALTEAFF. V is TRBV10-3 and J is TRBJ1-1, with a tentative D call TRBD1 (5 bases). Germline V gene data show CDR1 as ENHRY and CDR2 as SYGVKD. V dropped 2 bases and J dropped 4 bases, with 8 bases sitting between them. The CDR3 is made up of 13 amino acids.